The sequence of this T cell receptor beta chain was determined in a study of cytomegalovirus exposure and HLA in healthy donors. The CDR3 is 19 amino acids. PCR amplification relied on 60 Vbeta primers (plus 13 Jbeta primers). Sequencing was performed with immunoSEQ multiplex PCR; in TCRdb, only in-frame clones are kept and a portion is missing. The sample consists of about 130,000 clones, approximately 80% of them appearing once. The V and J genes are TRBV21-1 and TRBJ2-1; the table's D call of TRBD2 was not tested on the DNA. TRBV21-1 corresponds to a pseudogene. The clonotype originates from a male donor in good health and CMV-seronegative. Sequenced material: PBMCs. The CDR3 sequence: CASSKDEGGFAGETREQFF. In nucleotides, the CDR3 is TGTGCCAGCAGCAAAGATGAGGGGGGATTCGCGGGAGAAACTCGTGAGCAGTTCTTC.